The T cell receptor (beta chain) under discussion was sequenced for a study of siplizumab effects on memory and regulatory T cells. Regarding the study as a whole: Just a small share of alloreactive clones was traced back to unstimulated subsets. On average, under 75% of mappable alloreactive CD4+ clones were Treg-derived under siplizumab, against about 25% in controls. Suppression by proliferating Tregs derived from siplizumab cultures was not verified.

Germline V CDR1 and CDR2: LGHNT, FRNRAP. With V trimmed by 3 bases and J by 3 bases, 6 bases remained unmatched. The CDR3 is 15 amino acids. For this clone: Its antigen is not identified.

Every sample had 80,000 to 100,000 of its TCR templates assayed. Method: immunoSEQ multiplex PCR; TCRdb's copy keeps in-frame clones and lacks some. The table has around 100,000 clones, 91% seen once. The sequence was collected from a human donor in good health. V usage is TRBV12-5 and J usage is TRBJ2-3; 7 bases agree with TRBD2. Source material: CD4+ T cells sorted from blood. DNA for the CDR3: TGTGCTAGTGGTTTCGGGGGGAGTTGGACAGATACGCAGTATTTT. Translated: CASGFGGSWTDTQYF.